The entry below describes one T cell receptor (beta chain). The source of the sample is a study of blood T cell repertoires in COVID-19. Data came from immunoSEQ multiplex PCR; TCRdb stores just in-frame clones and leaves some out. The profile covers 10,000 to 15,000 clones, with roughly 80% appearing a single time and approximately 3.8% taken by the ten largest. The CDR3 covers 17 residues. V shed 2 bases and J shed 5 bases, with 18 bases lying between them. Germline lookup yields CDR1 LGHDT and CDR2 YNNKEL (reference sequence). The TCR originated in a woman aged 55-70 years with acute or convalescent COVID-19. The genes are TRBV3-1 (or the pseudogene TRBV3-2) and TRBJ2-2; the D gene is possibly TRBD2 (6 bases). The sample comprised peripheral blood. As DNA, the CDR3 is TGTGCCAGCAGCCAAAGACGGGACTCCGCGGGGACCGGGGAGCTGTTTTTT. Translated, it gives CASSQRRDSAGTGELFF.